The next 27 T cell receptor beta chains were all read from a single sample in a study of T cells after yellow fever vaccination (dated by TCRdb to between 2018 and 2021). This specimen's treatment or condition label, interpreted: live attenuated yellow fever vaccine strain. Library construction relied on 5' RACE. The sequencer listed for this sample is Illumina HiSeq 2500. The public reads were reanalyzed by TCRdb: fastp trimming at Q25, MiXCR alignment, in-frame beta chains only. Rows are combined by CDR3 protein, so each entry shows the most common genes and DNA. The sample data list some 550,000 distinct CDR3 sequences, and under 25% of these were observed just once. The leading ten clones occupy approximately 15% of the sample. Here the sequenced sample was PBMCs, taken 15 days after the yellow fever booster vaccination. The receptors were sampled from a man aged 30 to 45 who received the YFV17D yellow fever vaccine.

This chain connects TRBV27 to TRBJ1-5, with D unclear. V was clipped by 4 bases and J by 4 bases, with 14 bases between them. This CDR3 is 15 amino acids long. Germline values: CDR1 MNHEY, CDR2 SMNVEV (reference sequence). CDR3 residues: CASSWSPAPNQPQHF. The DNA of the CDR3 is TGTGCCAGCAGTTGGTCGCCTGCCCCTAATCAGCCCCAGCATTTT.

CDR3 protein: CACPGGANTGELFF. In DNA form, the CDR3 reads TGTGCCTGCCCCGGAGGAGCGAACACCGGGGAGCTGTTTTTT. V is TRBV30 and J is TRBJ2-2, with D perhaps TRBD2 (5 bases). The CDR3 contains 14 residues. In germline, CDR1 is GTSNPN, CDR2 SVGIG (reference sequence). V was pared by 6 bases and J by 0 bases, with 11 bases between.

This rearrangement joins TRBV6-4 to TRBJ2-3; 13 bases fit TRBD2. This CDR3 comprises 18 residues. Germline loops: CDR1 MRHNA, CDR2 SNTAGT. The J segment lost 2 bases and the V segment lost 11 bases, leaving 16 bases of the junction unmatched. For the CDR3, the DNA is TGTGCCTTCTCCCGGGAAGGGGGACTAGCGGGGTTCACAGATACGCAGTATTTT. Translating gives CAFSREGGLAGFTDTQYF.

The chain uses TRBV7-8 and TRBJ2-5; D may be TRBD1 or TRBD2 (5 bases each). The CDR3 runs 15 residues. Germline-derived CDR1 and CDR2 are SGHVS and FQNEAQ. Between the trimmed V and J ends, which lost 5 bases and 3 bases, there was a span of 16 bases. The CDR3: CASSLSGLIEETQYF. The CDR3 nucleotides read TGTGCCAGCAGCCTGTCGGGGCTGATCGAAGAGACCCAGTACTTC.

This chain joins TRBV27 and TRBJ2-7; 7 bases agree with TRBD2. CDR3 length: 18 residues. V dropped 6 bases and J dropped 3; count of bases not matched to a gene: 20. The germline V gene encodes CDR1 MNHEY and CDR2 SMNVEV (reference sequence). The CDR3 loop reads CASSLIPNRREIVYEQYF. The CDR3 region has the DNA TGTGCCAGCAGCCTTATACCGAATAGGCGGGAGATCGTCTACGAGCAGTACTTC.

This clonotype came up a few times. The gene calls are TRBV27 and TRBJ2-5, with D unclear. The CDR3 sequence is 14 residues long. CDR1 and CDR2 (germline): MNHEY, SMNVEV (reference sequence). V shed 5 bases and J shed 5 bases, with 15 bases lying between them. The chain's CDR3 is CASSLYLGMETQYF. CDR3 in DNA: TGTGCCAGCAGTCTATATCTAGGGATGGAGACCCAGTACTTC.

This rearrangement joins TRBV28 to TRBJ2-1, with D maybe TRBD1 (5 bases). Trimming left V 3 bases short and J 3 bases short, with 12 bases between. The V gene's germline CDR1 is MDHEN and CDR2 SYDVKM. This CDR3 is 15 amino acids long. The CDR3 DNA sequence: TGTGCCAGCAGTTTCGTACCAGGGTTCTACAATGAGCAGTTCTTC. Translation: CASSFVPGFYNEQFF.

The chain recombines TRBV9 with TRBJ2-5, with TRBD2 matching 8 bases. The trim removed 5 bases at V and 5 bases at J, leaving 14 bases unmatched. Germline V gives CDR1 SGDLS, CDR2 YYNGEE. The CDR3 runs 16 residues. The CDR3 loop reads CASSPHKREISETQYF. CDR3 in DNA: TGTGCCAGCAGTCCCCACAAGCGGGAGATTAGTGAGACCCAGTACTTC.

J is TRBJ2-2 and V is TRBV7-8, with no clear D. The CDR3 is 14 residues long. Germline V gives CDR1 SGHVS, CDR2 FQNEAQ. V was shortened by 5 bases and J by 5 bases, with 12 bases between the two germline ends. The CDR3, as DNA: TGTGCCAGCAGCGCCACCGGGCGGACCGGGGAGCTGTTTTTT. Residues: CASSATGRTGELFF.

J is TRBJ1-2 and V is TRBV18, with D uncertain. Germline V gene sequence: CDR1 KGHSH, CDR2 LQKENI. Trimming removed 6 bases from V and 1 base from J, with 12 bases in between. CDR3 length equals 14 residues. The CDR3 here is CASSRGADNYGYTF. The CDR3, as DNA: TGTGCCAGCTCGCGCGGTGCAGATAACTATGGCTACACCTTC.

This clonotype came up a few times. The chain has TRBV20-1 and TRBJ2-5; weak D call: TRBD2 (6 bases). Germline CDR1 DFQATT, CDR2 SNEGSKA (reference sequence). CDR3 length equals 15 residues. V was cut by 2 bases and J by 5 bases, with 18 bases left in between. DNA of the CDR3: TGCAGTGCTAGACGAGGAAGCGGTGGGGGGGAGACCCAGTACTTC. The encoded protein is CSARRGSGGGETQYF.

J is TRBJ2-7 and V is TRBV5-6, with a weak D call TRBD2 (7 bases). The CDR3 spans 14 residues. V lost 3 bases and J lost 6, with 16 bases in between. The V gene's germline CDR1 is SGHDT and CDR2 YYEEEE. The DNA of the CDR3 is TGTGCCAGCAGCTGGGACGGGGGGCTCAGCGAGCAGTACTTC. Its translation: CASSWDGGLSEQYF.

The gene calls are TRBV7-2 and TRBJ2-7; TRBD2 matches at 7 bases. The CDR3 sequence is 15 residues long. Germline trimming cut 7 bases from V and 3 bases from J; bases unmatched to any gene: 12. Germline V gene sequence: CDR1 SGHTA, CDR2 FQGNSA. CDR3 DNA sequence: TGTGCCAGCACCCGCCGGGCTAGCGGACTCTACGAGCAGTACTTC. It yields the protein CASTRRASGLYEQYF.

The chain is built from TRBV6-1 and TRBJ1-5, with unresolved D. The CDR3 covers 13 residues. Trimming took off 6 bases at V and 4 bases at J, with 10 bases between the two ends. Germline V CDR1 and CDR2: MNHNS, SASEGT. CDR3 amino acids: CASSNRGNQPQHF. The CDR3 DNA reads TGTGCCAGCAGCAATAGAGGAAATCAGCCCCAGCATTTT.

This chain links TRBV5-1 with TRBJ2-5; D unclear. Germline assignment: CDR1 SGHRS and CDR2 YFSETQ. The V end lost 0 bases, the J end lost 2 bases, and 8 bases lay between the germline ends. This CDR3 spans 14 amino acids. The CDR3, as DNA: TGCGCCAGCAGCTTGGTGTCGCAACAAGAGACCCAGTACTTC. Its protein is CASSLVSQQETQYF.

The CDR3 sequence is CASSTSSQVGQYF. As DNA, the CDR3 is TGTGCCAGCAGTACCAGCTCGCAGGTTGGGCAGTATTTT. The rearrangement uses TRBV12-3 or TRBV12-4 and TRBJ2-3; D unclear. V was clipped by 5 bases and J by 11 bases, with 17 bases between them. The CDR3 spans 13 residues.

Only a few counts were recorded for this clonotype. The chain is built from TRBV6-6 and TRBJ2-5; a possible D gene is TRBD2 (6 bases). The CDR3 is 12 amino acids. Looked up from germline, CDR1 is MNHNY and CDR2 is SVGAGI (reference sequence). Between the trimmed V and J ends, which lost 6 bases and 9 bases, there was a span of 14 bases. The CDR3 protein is CASSPPERAQYF. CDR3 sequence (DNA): TGTGCCAGCAGCCCCCCGGAGCGGGCCCAGTACTTC.

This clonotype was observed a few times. In DNA, the CDR3 is TGCAGCGTATGGACAGGGGTTATCTACGAGCAGTACTTC. Its translation is CSVWTGVIYEQYF. The chain is built from TRBV29-1 and TRBJ2-7; 9 bases are shared with TRBD1. V was clipped by 6 bases and J by 3 bases; unmatched bases: 6. Germline values: CDR1 SQVTM, CDR2 ANQGSEA. The CDR3 contains 13 residues.

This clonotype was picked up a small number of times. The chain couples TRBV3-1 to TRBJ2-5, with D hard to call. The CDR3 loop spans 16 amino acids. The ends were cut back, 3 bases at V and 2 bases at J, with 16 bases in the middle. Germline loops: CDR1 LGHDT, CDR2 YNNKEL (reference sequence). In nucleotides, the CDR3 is TGTGCCAGCAGCCATACTTCGGGTTCGGGTCAAGAGACCCAGTACTTC. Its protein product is CASSHTSGSGQETQYF.

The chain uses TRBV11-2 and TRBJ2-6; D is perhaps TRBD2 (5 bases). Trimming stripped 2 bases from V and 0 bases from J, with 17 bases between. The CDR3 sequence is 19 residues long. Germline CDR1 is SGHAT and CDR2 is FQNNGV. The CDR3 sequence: CASSLSIRDVGSGANVLTF. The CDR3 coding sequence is TGTGCCAGCAGCTTAAGTATACGGGATGTTGGCTCTGGGGCCAACGTCCTGACTTTC.

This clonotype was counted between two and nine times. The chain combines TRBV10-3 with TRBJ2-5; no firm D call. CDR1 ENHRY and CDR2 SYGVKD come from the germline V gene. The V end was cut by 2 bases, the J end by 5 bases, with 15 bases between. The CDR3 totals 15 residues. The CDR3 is CAISERAAAGETQYF. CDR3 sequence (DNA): TGTGCCATCAGTGAGCGAGCCGCCGCTGGGGAGACCCAGTACTTC.

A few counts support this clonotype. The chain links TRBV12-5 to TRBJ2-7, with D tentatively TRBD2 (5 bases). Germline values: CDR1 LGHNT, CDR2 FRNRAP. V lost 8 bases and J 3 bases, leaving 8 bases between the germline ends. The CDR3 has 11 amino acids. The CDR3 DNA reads TGTGCTAGTACGGGGTACTACGAGCAGTACTTC. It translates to CASTGYYEQYF.

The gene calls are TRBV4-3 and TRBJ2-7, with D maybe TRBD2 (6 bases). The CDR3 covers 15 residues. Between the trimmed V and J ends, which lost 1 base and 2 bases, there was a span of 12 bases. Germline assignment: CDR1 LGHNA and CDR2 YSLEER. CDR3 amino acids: CASSQVSGAAYEQYF. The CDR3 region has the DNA TGCGCCAGCAGCCAAGTGTCGGGAGCAGCCTACGAGCAGTACTTC.

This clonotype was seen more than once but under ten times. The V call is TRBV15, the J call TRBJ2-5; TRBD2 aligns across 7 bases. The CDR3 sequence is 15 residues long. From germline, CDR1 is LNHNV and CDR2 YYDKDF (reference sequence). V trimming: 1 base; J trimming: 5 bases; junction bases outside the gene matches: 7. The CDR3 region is CATSRGGGSPETQYF. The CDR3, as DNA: TGTGCCACCAGCAGAGGGGGCGGGAGCCCCGAGACCCAGTACTTC.

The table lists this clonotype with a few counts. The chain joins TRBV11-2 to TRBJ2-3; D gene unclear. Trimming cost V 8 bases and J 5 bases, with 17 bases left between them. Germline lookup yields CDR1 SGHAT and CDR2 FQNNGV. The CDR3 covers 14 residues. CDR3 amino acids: CASDLGRTGDTQYF. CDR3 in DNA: TGTGCCAGCGACCTGGGCAGGACGGGAGATACGCAGTATTTT.

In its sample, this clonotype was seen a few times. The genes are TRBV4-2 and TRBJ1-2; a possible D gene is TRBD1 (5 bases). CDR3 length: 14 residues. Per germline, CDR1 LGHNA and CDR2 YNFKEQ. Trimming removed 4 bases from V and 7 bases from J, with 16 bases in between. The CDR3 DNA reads TGTGCCAGCAGCCCCAGACAGCCGGGGGTTGGCTACACCTTC. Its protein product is CASSPRQPGVGYTF.

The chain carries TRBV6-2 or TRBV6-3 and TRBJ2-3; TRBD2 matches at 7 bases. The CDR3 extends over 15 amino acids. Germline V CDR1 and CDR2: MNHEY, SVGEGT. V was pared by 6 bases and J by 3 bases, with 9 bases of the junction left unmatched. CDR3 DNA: TGTGCCAGCAGCCTACGGGGCGGGGGAACAGATACGCAGTATTTT. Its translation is CASSLRGGGTDTQYF.